These 10 T cell receptor beta chains originate from one sample sequenced in a study of cytomegalovirus exposure and HLA in healthy donors. Primers: 60 Vbeta forward and 13 Jbeta reverse. Sequencing used immunoSEQ multiplex PCR; TCRdb keeps in-frame clones, though not all of them. The sample comprises fewer than 200,000 clones, roughly 71% of which are singletons, and roughly 3% rests with the top ten. Sequencing was done on a sample of PBMCs. The receptors were sampled from a woman aged 45-65 years in good health and CMV-seropositive.

The chain employs TRBV9 and TRBJ1-1; 8 positions match TRBD1. Germline lookup yields CDR1 SGDLS and CDR2 YYNGEE. The V segment lost 0 bases and the J segment 9 bases; nucleotides outside the gene matches: 10. The CDR3 contains 15 residues. CDR3: CASSVGGQGAEKAFF. CDR3 coding DNA: TGTGCCAGCAGCGTAGGAGGTCAGGGGGCAGAAAAAGCTTTCTTT.

The chain carries TRBV7-8 and TRBJ1-1; the match to TRBD1 covers 7 bases. Per the germline V gene, CDR1 is SGHVS and CDR2 is FQNEAQ. There are 13 residues in the CDR3. The trim removed 5 bases at V and 7 bases at J, leaving 7 bases unmatched. CDR3 nucleotide sequence: TGTGCCAGCAGCGGACAACAGGGGCGTGAAGCTTTCTTT. It encodes CASSGQQGREAFF.

The chain has TRBV4-1 and TRBJ1-4, with D possibly TRBD1 on 5 matching bases. This CDR3 has 19 residues. Germline CDR1 reads MGHRA; CDR2 reads YSYEKL. Trimming shortened V by 4 bases and J by 3 bases, and 24 bases separated the two germline ends. The CDR3 loop reads CASSRIIRHKAGPNEKLFF. CDR3 coding DNA: TGCGCCAGCAGCCGAATCATCCGACATAAGGCAGGGCCTAATGAAAAACTGTTTTTT.

This sequence joins TRBV18 and TRBJ2-7; TRBD2 matches at 7 bases. The CDR3 is 13 residues long. The junction had 3 bases not matched to a gene; V was cut back by 0 bases and J by 7 bases. The germline CDR1 and CDR2 sequences are KGHSH and LQKENI. CDR3 loop: CASSPPGLKEQYF. The CDR3 region has the DNA TGTGCCAGCTCACCACCGGGACTAAAGGAGCAGTACTTC.

J is TRBJ1-1 and V is TRBV11-2, with 9 bases aligning to TRBD1. This CDR3 region has 17 residues. Germline assignment: CDR1 SGHAT and CDR2 FQNNGV. V was clipped by 2 bases and J by 1 base; unmatched bases: 8. CDR3 loop: CASSLNRGPAWNTEAFF. DNA of the CDR3: TGTGCCAGCAGCTTAAACAGGGGGCCGGCGTGGAACACTGAAGCTTTCTTT. The variable domain in full, completed from reference TRBV11-2 and TRBJ1-1, reads EAGVAQSPRYKIIEKRQSVAFWCNPISGHATLYWYQQILGQGPKLLIQFQNNGVVDDSQLPKDRFSAERLKGVDSTLKIQPAKLEDSAVYLCASSLNRGPAWNTEAFFGQGTRLTVV.

The chain combines TRBV5-1 with TRBJ2-3; 9 nucleotides align to TRBD1. Germline loops: CDR1 SGHRS, CDR2 YFSETQ. The CDR3 consists of 16 residues. The V segment lost 6 bases and the J segment 2 bases; nucleotides outside the gene matches: 10. CDR3 DNA: TGCGCCAGCAAAATACGGACAGGGGTCTCCACAGATACGCAGTATTTT. As protein: CASKIRTGVSTDTQYF.

The genes are TRBV9 and TRBJ2-2, with 7 bases identical to TRBD1. Per germline, CDR1 SGDLS and CDR2 YYNGEE. After removal of 4 bases from V and 0 bases from J, the junction contained 6 bases not matched to a gene. The CDR3 loop spans 16 amino acids. CDR3 in amino acids: CASSPRQGSNTGELFF. The CDR3 DNA follows: TGTGCCAGCAGCCCTCGACAGGGCTCGAACACCGGGGAGCTGTTTTTT.

This clone appeared a few times. The V gene is TRBV19, the J gene TRBJ2-6; D may be TRBD1 (6 bases). The CDR3 is made up of 16 amino acids. Germline loops: CDR1 LNHDA, CDR2 SQIVND (reference sequence). V was clipped by 5 bases and J by 0 bases, with 11 bases between them. This CDR3 is CASSPDRISGANVLTF. DNA of the CDR3: TGTGCCAGTAGTCCGGACAGAATCTCTGGGGCCAACGTCCTGACTTTC.

The genes are TRBV7-8 and TRBJ2-5; 7 bases match TRBD1. The germline V gene has CDR1 SGHVS and CDR2 FQNEAQ. The CDR3 is 17 residues long. The V segment lost 5 bases and the J segment 4 bases; nucleotides outside the gene matches: 16. For the CDR3, the DNA is TGTGCCAGCAGCCCTAACCCCCCACAGGGGCGAGGAGAGACCCAGTACTTC. It encodes CASSPNPPQGRGETQYF.

This clone was picked up a small number of times. The genes are TRBV6-5 and TRBJ1-4, with TRBD1 as a possible D gene (5 bases). The CDR3 spans 13 residues. V shed 10 bases and J shed 1 base, with 10 bases lying between them. Germline V CDR1 and CDR2: MNHEY, SVGAGI. For the CDR3, the DNA is TGTGCCACCAATGACAGAACTAATGAAAAACTGTTTTTT. Encoded protein: CATNDRTNEKLFF.